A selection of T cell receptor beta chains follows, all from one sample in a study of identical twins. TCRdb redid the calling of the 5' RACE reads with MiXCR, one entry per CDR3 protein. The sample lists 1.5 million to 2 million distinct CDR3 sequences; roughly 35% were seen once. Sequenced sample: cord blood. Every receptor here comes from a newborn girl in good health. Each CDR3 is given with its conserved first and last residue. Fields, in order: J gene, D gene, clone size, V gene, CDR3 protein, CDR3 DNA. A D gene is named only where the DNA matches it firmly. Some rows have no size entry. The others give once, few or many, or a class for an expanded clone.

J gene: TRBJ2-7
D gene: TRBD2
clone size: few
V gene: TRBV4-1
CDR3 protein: CASSQTTTSAYEQYF
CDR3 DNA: TGCGCCAGCAGCCAGACTACGACTAGCGCCTACGAGCAGTACTTC

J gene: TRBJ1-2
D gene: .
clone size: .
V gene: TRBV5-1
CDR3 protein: CASRSRGEGYGYTF
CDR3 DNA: TGCGCCAGCAGGTCCCGAGGGGAGGGCTATGGCTACACCTTC

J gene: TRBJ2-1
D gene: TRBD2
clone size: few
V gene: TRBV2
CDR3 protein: CASSDFAGVYNEQFF
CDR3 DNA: TGTGCCAGCAGTGACTTCGCGGGAGTCTACAATGAGCAGTTCTTC

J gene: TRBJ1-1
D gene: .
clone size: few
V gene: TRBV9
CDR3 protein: CASSVPGNMNTEAFF
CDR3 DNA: TGTGCCAGCAGCGTCCCAGGGAACATGAACACTGAAGCTTTCTTT

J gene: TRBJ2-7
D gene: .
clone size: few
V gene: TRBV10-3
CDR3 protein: CAISASGLYEQYF
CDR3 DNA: TGTGCCATCAGTGCCTCGGGCCTCTACGAGCAGTACTTC

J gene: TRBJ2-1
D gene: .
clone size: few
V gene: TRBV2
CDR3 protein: CASNDRFEQFF
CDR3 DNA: TGTGCCAGCAATGACCGCTTTGAGCAGTTCTTC

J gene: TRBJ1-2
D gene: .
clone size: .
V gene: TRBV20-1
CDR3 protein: CSASGLTYGYTF
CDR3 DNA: TGCAGTGCTAGTGGTCTGACCTATGGCTACACCTTC

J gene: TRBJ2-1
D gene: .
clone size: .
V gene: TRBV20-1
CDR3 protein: CSASGDDYNEQFF
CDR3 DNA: TGCAGTGCTAGCGGTGATGACTACAATGAGCAGTTCTTC

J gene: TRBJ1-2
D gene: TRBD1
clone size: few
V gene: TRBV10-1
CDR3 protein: CASRETGVGYGYTF
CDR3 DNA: TGCGCCAGCAGGGAAACAGGGGTCGGCTATGGCTACACCTTC

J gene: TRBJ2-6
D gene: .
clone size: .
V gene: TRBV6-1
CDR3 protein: CASSEMSGFPSGANVLTF
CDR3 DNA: TGTGCCAGCAGTGAAATGTCGGGGTTCCCAAGCGGGGCCAACGTCCTGACTTTC

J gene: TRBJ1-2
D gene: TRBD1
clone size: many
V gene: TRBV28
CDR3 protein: CASSLDRDHGYTF
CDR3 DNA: TGTGCCAGCAGTTTGGACAGGGATCATGGCTACACCTTC

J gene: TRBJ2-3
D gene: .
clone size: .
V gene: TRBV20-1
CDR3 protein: CSAPVVADTQYF
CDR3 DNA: TGCAGTGCTCCTGTTGTGGCAGATACGCAGTATTTT

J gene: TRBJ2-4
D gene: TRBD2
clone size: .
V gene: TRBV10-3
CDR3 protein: CAISESSVASGGKNIQYF
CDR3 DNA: TGTGCCATCAGTGAGTCGTCGGTCGCTAGCGGGGGTAAAAACATTCAGTACTTC

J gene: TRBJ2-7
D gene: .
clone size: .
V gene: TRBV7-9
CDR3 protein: CASSSLGFEQYF
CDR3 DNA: TGTGCCAGCAGCTCTCTAGGGTTCGAGCAGTACTTC

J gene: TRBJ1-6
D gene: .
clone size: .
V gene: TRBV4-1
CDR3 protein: CASSQLTGSSYNSPLHF
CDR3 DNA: TGCGCCAGCAGCCAATTGACCGGAAGCTCCTATAATTCACCCCTCCACTTT

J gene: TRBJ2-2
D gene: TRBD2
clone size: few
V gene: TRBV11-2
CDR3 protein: CASSLAGPGELFF
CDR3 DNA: TGTGCCAGCAGTTTAGCGGGTCCAGGGGAGCTGTTTTTT

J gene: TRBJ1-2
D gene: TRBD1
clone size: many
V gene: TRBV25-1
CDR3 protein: CASSWTGGYGYTF
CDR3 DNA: TGTGCCAGCAGTTGGACAGGGGGCTATGGCTACACCTTC

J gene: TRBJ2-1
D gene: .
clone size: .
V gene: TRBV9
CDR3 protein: CASSVGQITYEQFF
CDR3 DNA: TGTGCCAGCAGCGTAGGACAGATCACCTACGAGCAGTTCTTC

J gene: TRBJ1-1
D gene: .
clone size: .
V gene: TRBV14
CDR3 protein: CASSPREIGTEAFF
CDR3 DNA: TGTGCCAGCAGCCCCAGGGAGATTGGCACTGAAGCTTTCTTT

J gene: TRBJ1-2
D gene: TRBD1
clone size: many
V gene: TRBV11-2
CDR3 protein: CASSKDRGYGYTF
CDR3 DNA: TGTGCCAGCAGCAAGGACAGGGGTTATGGCTACACCTTC

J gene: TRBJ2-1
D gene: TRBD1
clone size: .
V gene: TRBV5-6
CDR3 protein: CASSPLVLSGTGLEYNEQFF
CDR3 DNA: TGTGCCAGCAGCCCGTTAGTCCTCTCCGGGACAGGGTTAGAATACAATGAGCAGTTCTTC

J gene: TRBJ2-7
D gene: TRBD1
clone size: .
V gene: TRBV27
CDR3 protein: CASRVKDRAYEQYF
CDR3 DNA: TGTGCCAGCAGGGTCAAAGACAGGGCCTACGAGCAGTACTTC

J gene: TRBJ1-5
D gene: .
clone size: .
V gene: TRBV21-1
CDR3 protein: CASSKDDSYSNQPQHF
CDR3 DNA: TGTGCCAGCAGCAAAGATGACAGCTATAGCAATCAGCCCCAGCATTTT

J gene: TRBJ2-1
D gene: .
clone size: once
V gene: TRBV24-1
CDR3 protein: CASASGCNEQFF
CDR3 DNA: TGTGCCAGCGCTTCGGGGTGCAATGAGCAGTTCTTC

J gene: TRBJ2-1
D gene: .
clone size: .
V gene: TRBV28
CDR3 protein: CASSLVSEGYNEQSF
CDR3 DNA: TGTGCCAGCAGTTTGGTTAGCGAGGGCTACAATGAGCAGTCCTTC

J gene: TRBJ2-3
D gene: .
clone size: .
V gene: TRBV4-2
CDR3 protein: CASSREGTSSTDTQYF
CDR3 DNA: TGTGCCAGCAGCCGAGAAGGGACCTCCAGCACAGATACGCAGTATTTT

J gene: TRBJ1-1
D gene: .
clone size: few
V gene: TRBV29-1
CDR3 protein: CSVKRAMDTEAFF
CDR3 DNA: TGCAGCGTTAAGAGGGCTATGGACACTGAAGCTTTCTTT

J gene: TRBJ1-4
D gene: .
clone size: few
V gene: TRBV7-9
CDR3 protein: CASSYVSNEKLFF
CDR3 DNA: TGTGCCAGCAGCTACGTCAGTAATGAAAAACTGTTTTTT

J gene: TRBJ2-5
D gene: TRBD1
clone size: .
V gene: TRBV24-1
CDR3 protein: CATSDYDRGSQETQYF
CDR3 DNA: TGTGCCACCAGTGATTATGACAGGGGGTCTCAAGAGACCCAGTACTTC

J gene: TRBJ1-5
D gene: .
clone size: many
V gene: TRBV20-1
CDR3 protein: CSARKGNQPQHF
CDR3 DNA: TGCAGTGCTAGAAAGGGGAATCAGCCCCAGCATTTT

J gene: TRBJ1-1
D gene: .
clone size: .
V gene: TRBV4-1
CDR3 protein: CASSQKTVNTEAFF
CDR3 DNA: TGCGCCAGCAGCCAGAAGACAGTGAACACTGAAGCTTTCTTT